This T cell receptor beta chain emerged from a study of blood T cell repertoires in COVID-19. Method: immunoSEQ multiplex PCR; TCRdb's copy keeps in-frame clones and lacks some. The sample holds about 310,000 clones, 75% to 90% seen once. Trimming left V 6 bases short and J 1 base short, with 13 bases between. This CDR3 is built from 15 residues. From germline, CDR1 is MDHEN and CDR2 SYDVKM. V and J are TRBV28 and TRBJ1-3; D is perhaps TRBD1 (6 bases). Material: PBMCs or T cells enriched from blood (not recorded which). The clonotype originates from a man aged 55 to 69 who had recovered from COVID-19. The CDR3 spells CASSYRDVSGNTIYF. The CDR3 bases are TGTGCCAGCAGCTACAGGGACGTTTCTGGAAACACCATATATTTT. The whole variable domain, remainder taken from reference TRBV28 and TRBJ1-3, is DVKVTQSSRYLVKRTGEKVFLECVQDMDHENMFWYRQDPGLGLRLIYFSYDVKMKEKGDIPEGYSVSREKKERFSLILESASTNQTSMYLCASSYRDVSGNTIYFGEGSWLTVV.